This T cell receptor (beta chain) emerged from a study of blood T cell repertoires in COVID-19. The overall study: Acute and convalescent COVID-19 specimens originated in the United States, Italy and Spain.

Participants were aged about 18 to 95 years, lived in some 23 US areas, and enrolled virtually. Participants were placed into cohorts based on the clinical history they reported. V was shortened by 7 bases and J by 6 bases, with 18 bases between the two germline ends. The CDR3 has 14 amino acids. CDR1 and CDR2 from the germline V gene are SNHLY and FYNNEI. The method was immunoSEQ multiplex PCR; TCRdb's version includes in-frame clones alone and lacks a portion of them. Seen here are about 400,000 clones, around 87% observed once, and the top ten hold around 1.9%. Sequencing used PBMCs or T cells enriched from blood (not recorded which). The receptor was derived from a man aged 35 to 55 in a cohort exposed to, infected with or recovered from COVID-19 (not recorded which). The rearrangement uses TRBV2 and TRBJ1-1; a possible D gene is TRBD1 (5 bases). The CDR3 DNA is TGTGCCAGCAAACTGGAGACAGTCCAACCTGAAGCTTTCTTT. It specifies CASKLETVQPEAFF.